This T cell receptor beta chain appears in the sequencing data of a study of cytomegalovirus exposure and HLA in healthy donors. 13 Jbeta primers and 60 Vbeta primers were used for the PCR. As processed by the authors: A later analysis counted 65 million to 95 million unique TCR beta chains, around 10 million shared. Assay: immunoSEQ multiplex PCR; the TCRdb copy retains only in-frame clones and omits some. The V and J calls and clone size come from that table; D and trimming were worked out from the DNA. The profile shows 95,000 to 100,000 clones, about 80% of them singletons. Donors had nominal health at sampling but likely had unrecorded immune exposures. Specimen: PBMCs. This TCR came from a man aged 40-49 years in good health and CMV-seronegative.

CDR3 sequence: CASSQDEAGGEKLFF. DNA of the CDR3: TGCGCCAGCAGCCAAGATGAGGCAGGGGGAGAAAAACTGTTTTTT. The V gene is TRBV4-1, the J gene TRBJ1-4, with TRBD1 identical over 7 bases. CDR1 is MGHRA and CDR2 is YSYEKL in the germline V gene. Trimming took 0 bases from V and 8 from J; bases not matched to a gene: 6. This CDR3 has 15 amino acids.